The rows below give T cell receptor beta chains drawn from one sample of a study of lung T cells in sarcoidosis with Löfgren's syndrome. TCRdb re-derived calls from the reads in MiXCR, one entry per CDR3 protein. The sample consists of about 63,000 distinct CDR3 sequences, about 20% of them appearing once. The source material was CD4+ T cells from PBMCs. The receptors were gathered from a human donor with sarcoidosis (Löfgren's syndrome or another form), or a control subject (not recorded which). Each CDR3 is given with its conserved first and last residue. D genes are given only for firm matches. A clone size is listed for some rows: how often the clone was seen (once, few, many), or a class if it is expanded.

abundance: once
v_gene: TRBV11-2
d_gene: .
j_gene: TRBJ1-4
CDR3nt: TGTGCCAGCAGCCTCGGACGGGCAAATATAGAAAAACTGTTTTTT
CDR3aa: CASSLGRANIEKLFF

abundance: few
v_gene: TRBV30
d_gene: .
j_gene: TRBJ2-4
CDR3nt: TGTGCCTGGACGGGGCAAATAGCCAAAAACATTCAGTACTTC
CDR3aa: CAWTGQIAKNIQYF

abundance: many
v_gene: TRBV20-1
d_gene: .
j_gene: TRBJ2-5
CDR3nt: TGCAGTGCTAGCGGGGGCTCCGAGACCCAGTACTTC
CDR3aa: CSASGGSETQYF

abundance: many
v_gene: TRBV28
d_gene: .
j_gene: TRBJ2-5
CDR3nt: TGTGCCAGCAGTTTATACAGGATTGAGACCCAGTACTTC
CDR3aa: CASSLYRIETQYF

abundance: few
v_gene: TRBV2
d_gene: .
j_gene: TRBJ2-1
CDR3nt: TGTGCCAGCAGCCCGGACAGAACCAATGAGCAGTTCTTC
CDR3aa: CASSPDRTNEQFF

abundance: few
v_gene: TRBV29-1
d_gene: TRBD1
j_gene: TRBJ2-3
CDR3nt: TGCAGCGTTGGGGGACAGTCCACAGATACGCAGTATTTT
CDR3aa: CSVGGQSTDTQYF

abundance: .
v_gene: TRBV11-2
d_gene: TRBD2
j_gene: TRBJ2-3
CDR3nt: TGTGCCAGCAGCTTCATGGCAACTAGCGGGACTAGCACAGATACGCAGTATTTT
CDR3aa: CASSFMATSGTSTDTQYF

abundance: few
v_gene: TRBV19
d_gene: .
j_gene: TRBJ2-3
CDR3nt: TGTGCCAGTAGTATAGGGCGGGACACCAACACAGATACGCAGTATTTT
CDR3aa: CASSIGRDTNTDTQYF

abundance: many
v_gene: TRBV6-1
d_gene: TRBD1
j_gene: TRBJ2-3
CDR3nt: TGTGCCAGCAGTGTGGGGGACAGGGCGCAGTATTTT
CDR3aa: CASSVGDRAQYF

abundance: .
v_gene: TRBV2
d_gene: .
j_gene: TRBJ1-6
CDR3nt: TGTGCCGGTGGGCGGGCTGAAAATTCACCCCTCCACTTT
CDR3aa: CAGGRAENSPLHF

abundance: .
v_gene: TRBV28
d_gene: TRBD1
j_gene: TRBJ2-3
CDR3nt: TGTGCTAGCAGTTCCAGGACAGGCCCGGGGACAGATAAGCAGTATTTT
CDR3aa: CASSSRTGPGTDKQYF

abundance: .
v_gene: TRBV2
d_gene: .
j_gene: TRBJ1-5
CDR3nt: TGTGCCAGCAGTCCACAGAGAAGTAGCAATCAGCCCCAGCATTTT
CDR3aa: CASSPQRSSNQPQHF

abundance: many
v_gene: TRBV20-1
d_gene: .
j_gene: TRBJ2-5
CDR3nt: TGCAGTGCTCCTATTGGGGAGACCCAGTACTTC
CDR3aa: CSAPIGETQYF

abundance: many
v_gene: TRBV6-6
d_gene: .
j_gene: TRBJ2-2
CDR3nt: TGTGCCAGCAGTTACGGGGATGGCACCGGGGAGCTGTTTTTT
CDR3aa: CASSYGDGTGELFF

abundance: many
v_gene: TRBV18
d_gene: .
j_gene: TRBJ1-3
CDR3nt: TGTGCCAGCTCACCATCAGAGACTGGAAACACCATATATTTT
CDR3aa: CASSPSETGNTIYF

abundance: few
v_gene: TRBV11-2
d_gene: TRBD1
j_gene: TRBJ2-5
CDR3nt: TGTGCCAGCTGCCCCGGGACAGAATACCAAGAGACCCAGTACTTC
CDR3aa: CASCPGTEYQETQYF

abundance: many
v_gene: TRBV20-1
d_gene: .
j_gene: TRBJ2-2
CDR3nt: TGCAGTGCTAGACCCGGGTGGGCGAACACCGGGGAGCTGTTTTTT
CDR3aa: CSARPGWANTGELFF

abundance: .
v_gene: TRBV2
d_gene: .
j_gene: TRBJ1-5
CDR3nt: TGTGCCAGCAGTGGTGATGGGGGTGGCAATCAGCCCCAGCATTTT
CDR3aa: CASSGDGGGNQPQHF

abundance: many
v_gene: TRBV20-1
d_gene: .
j_gene: TRBJ2-3
CDR3nt: TGCAGTGCTAGAGGCAGGATGACTAGTCACACCACAGATACGCAGTATTTT
CDR3aa: CSARGRMTSHTTDTQYF

abundance: few
v_gene: TRBV5-1
d_gene: .
j_gene: TRBJ2-1
CDR3nt: TGCGCCAGCAGCTTGGGTTTCAGCCATGAGCAGTTCTTC
CDR3aa: CASSLGFSHEQFF

abundance: .
v_gene: TRBV7-9
d_gene: .
j_gene: TRBJ2-7
CDR3nt: TGTGCCAGCAGCTTAGAGGTGTCCGAGCGGTACTTC
CDR3aa: CASSLEVSERYF

abundance: .
v_gene: TRBV5-1
d_gene: .
j_gene: TRBJ1-2
CDR3nt: TGCGCCAGCAGCTTGGTGCCGGGGAACTATGGCTACACCTTC
CDR3aa: CASSLVPGNYGYTF

abundance: few
v_gene: TRBV18
d_gene: .
j_gene: TRBJ2-5
CDR3nt: TGTGCCAGCTCACCACAGGGATTCGGGTCCCAGTACTTC
CDR3aa: CASSPQGFGSQYF

abundance: .
v_gene: TRBV14
d_gene: .
j_gene: TRBJ1-1
CDR3nt: TGTGCCAGCAGCGGATACATAAACACTGAAGCTTTCTTT
CDR3aa: CASSGYINTEAFF

abundance: few
v_gene: TRBV2
d_gene: TRBD1
j_gene: TRBJ1-5
CDR3nt: TGTGCCAGCAGCGAAACTAGACAGGGCGGGAGTCAGCCCCAGCATTTT
CDR3aa: CASSETRQGGSQPQHF

abundance: few
v_gene: TRBV19
d_gene: TRBD1
j_gene: TRBJ1-2
CDR3nt: TGTGCCAGTAGGGCAGGGGGTAACTATGGCTACACCTTC
CDR3aa: CASRAGGNYGYTF

abundance: .
v_gene: TRBV12-3/TRBV12-4
d_gene: TRBD2
j_gene: TRBJ2-1
CDR3nt: TGTGCCAGCAGCCGACTAGCGGGAGGGGGTGGCAATGAGCAGTTCTTC
CDR3aa: CASSRLAGGGGNEQFF

abundance: few
v_gene: TRBV11-3
d_gene: .
j_gene: TRBJ2-3
CDR3nt: TGTGCCAGCAGCCTCTCGGAGCAAGATACGCAGTATTTT
CDR3aa: CASSLSEQDTQYF

abundance: many
v_gene: TRBV7-9
d_gene: .
j_gene: TRBJ1-1
CDR3nt: TGTGCCAGCAGCTTACAGTCCTCCCTAGGAAACACTGAAGCTTTCTTT
CDR3aa: CASSLQSSLGNTEAFF